A single T cell receptor (beta chain) is shown here with its context. Assay used: immunoSEQ multiplex PCR; TCRdb lists only in-frame clones, some missing. In the table there are more than 50,000 clones, around 86% of which are singletons. The data originate from a study of CD4 T cells in relation to SARS-CoV-2 and coronaviruses. The unexposed donors gave CD4+ T cells in 2011-2018, prior to COVID-19. The source of this sequence is a human donor in good health. Sequenced sample: memory CD4+ T cells from PBMCs.

The CDR3 reads CATRQGFEQPQHF. The CDR3 DNA follows: TGTGCCACCCGACAGGGGTTCGAACAGCCCCAGCATTTT. The V gene is TRBV28, the J gene TRBJ1-5; 8 nucleotides agree with TRBD1. Germline V gene data show CDR1 as MDHEN and CDR2 as SYDVKM. The CDR3 is 13 residues long. J was trimmed by 7 bases and V by 10 bases; bases with no gene match: 9.